The clone carrying this T cell receptor beta chain was found a few times. No antigen is known for it. These data belong to a study of CD8+ T cells in alopecia areata. The sequencing template was cDNA reverse transcribed from extracted RNA. TCRdb's copy holds only in-frame clones and misses some; the assay was immunoSEQ multiplex PCR. This sample carries under 250,000 clones, more than 45% of them seen once, and the ten largest clones take under 0.5%. Researchers gathered lesional scalp punch biopsies and peripheral blood from patients with alopecia areata. Trimming pared 4 bases from V and 0 bases from J, leaving 22 bases between. The CDR3 extends over 17 amino acids. Germline V lookup: CDR1 SQVTM, CDR2 ANQGSEA. Overall study results and limits: Scalp samples also yield sequences from resident alphabeta T cells of normal skin.

J is TRBJ2-7 and V is TRBV29-1, with unresolved D. The sequence derives from a human donor with alopecia areata. The sample here was CD4+ T cells sorted from blood, taken at week 0. The CDR3 protein is CSVVGQGPAMVSYEQYF. CDR3 DNA: TGCAGCGTTGTAGGCCAAGGGCCTGCTATGGTCTCCTACGAGCAGTACTTC.